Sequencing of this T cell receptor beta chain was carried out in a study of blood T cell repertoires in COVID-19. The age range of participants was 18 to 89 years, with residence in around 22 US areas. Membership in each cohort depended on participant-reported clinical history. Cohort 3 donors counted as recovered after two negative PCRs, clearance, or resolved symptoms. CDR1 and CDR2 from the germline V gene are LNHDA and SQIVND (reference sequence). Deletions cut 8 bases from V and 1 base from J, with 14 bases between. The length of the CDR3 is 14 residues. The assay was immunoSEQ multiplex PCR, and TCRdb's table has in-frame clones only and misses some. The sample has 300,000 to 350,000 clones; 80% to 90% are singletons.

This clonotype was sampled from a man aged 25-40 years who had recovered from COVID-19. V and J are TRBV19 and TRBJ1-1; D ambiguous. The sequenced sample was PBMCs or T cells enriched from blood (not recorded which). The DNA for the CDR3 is TGTGCCAGTGCCACTTACGGGTGGAACACTGAAGCTTTCTTT. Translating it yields CASATYGWNTEAFF.